What follows are 25 T cell receptor beta chains derived from one specimen sequenced in a study of blood T cells in healthy people across ages. With a J-beta primer mix and a sample-barcoded 5' primer, a second PCR ran roughly 6 to 11 cycles. TCRdb reprocessed the 5' RACE reads with MiXCR, giving one entry per CDR3 protein. The sample carries under 2 million distinct CDR3 sequences, around 35% recorded once. Sequenced material: blood. These receptors all stem from a woman in her twenties or thirties in good health.

Note on this clonotype: A read error is likely here: a far larger clone is one base away. The rearrangement joins TRBV20-1 to TRBJ2-1; possibly TRBD2 for D (5 bases). The CDR3 contains 12 residues. Germline values: CDR1 DFQATT, CDR2 SNEGSKA (reference sequence). CDR3: CRAEPGNNEQFF. The CDR3 coding sequence is TGCAGGGCCGAGCCGGGAAACAATGAGCAGTTCTTC.

In its sample, this clonotype was seen once. One end of the junction is discordant with germline, which a read error may explain. This chain connects TRBV10-3 to TRBJ2-7, with D tentatively TRBD2 (5 bases). Looked up from germline, CDR1 is ENHRY and CDR2 is SYGVKD. The CDR3 consists of 15 residues. CDR3 amino acids: CAISESLGSSYKQYF. CDR3 DNA: TGTGCCATCAGTGAGTCGTTAGGGAGCTCCTACAAGCAGTACTTC.

This clonotype was recorded a few times. The chain employs TRBV28 and TRBJ2-7, with D unclear. Germline CDR1 is MDHEN and CDR2 is SYDVKM. The CDR3 runs to 11 residues. Trimming removed 6 bases from V and 9 bases from J, with 12 bases in between. DNA for the CDR3: TGTGCCAGCAGCCCCCGGGCCCGGCAGTACTTC. Translating gives CASSPRARQYF. Filled out from reference TRBV28 and TRBJ2-7, the complete variable domain reads DVKVTQSSRYLVKRTGEKVFLECVQDMDHENMFWYRQDPGLGLRLIYFSYDVKMKEKGDIPEGYSVSREKKERFSLILESASTNQTSMYLCASSPRARQYFGPGTRLTVT.

This clonotype has only a few counts. This chain joins TRBV7-3 and TRBJ2-5; TRBD2 might be the D (5 bases). The CDR3 has 17 residues. V lost 1 base and J 0 bases, leaving 15 bases between the germline ends. Germline V gene lookup returns CDR1 SGHTA and CDR2 FQGTGA. This CDR3 is CASSLNGMEDYQETQYF. The CDR3 bases are TGTGCCAGCAGCTTAAACGGTATGGAGGATTACCAAGAGACCCAGTACTTC.

This clonotype was observed a few times. This sequence joins TRBV25-1 and TRBJ1-2; D is unclear. Germline V CDR1 and CDR2: MGHDK, SYGVNS. The CDR3 spans 13 residues. V dropped 4 bases and J dropped 8 bases, with 14 bases sitting between them. CDR3 sequence reads: CASSVRSDGGYTF. In nucleotides, the CDR3 is TGTGCCAGCAGTGTGCGCTCGGACGGAGGCTACACCTTC.

This clonotype was observed a few times. The chain recombines TRBV7-9 with TRBJ1-1, with 7 bases aligning to TRBD1. The CDR3 spans 16 residues. The V gene's germline CDR1 is SEHNR and CDR2 FQNEAQ (reference sequence). The V and J ends lost 5 bases and 3 bases, in that order; junction bases with no gene match: 12. CDR3 sequence reads: CASSANGRGFYTEAFF. CDR3 DNA sequence: TGTGCCAGCAGCGCCAATGGCAGGGGGTTCTACACTGAAGCTTTCTTT.

This chain connects TRBV6-1 to TRBJ1-5; no definite D call. Germline loops: CDR1 MNHNS, CDR2 SASEGT. The CDR3 loop spans 14 amino acids. With 3 bases removed from V and 3 bases from J, the gap between germline ends came to 9 bases. CDR3 DNA: TGTGCCAGCAGTGACTCCCGAAACAATCAGCCCCAGCATTTT. Translated: CASSDSRNNQPQHF.

This clonotype turned up a few times. The V call is TRBV28, the J call TRBJ1-1; D is unclear. The CDR3 sequence is 13 residues long. The germline V gene has CDR1 MDHEN and CDR2 SYDVKM. Between the trimmed V and J ends, which lost 3 bases and 5 bases, there was a span of 10 bases. As DNA, the CDR3 is TGTGCCAGCAGTTTCCCCCTCGAGACTGAAGCTTTCTTT. Translating gives CASSFPLETEAFF.

In this sample, this clonotype turned up many times. The chain recombines TRBV29-1 with TRBJ2-7; D is tentatively TRBD1 or TRBD2 (5 bases each). Looked up from germline, CDR1 is SQVTM and CDR2 is ANQGSEA. The CDR3 has 15 amino acids. Trimming removed 7 bases from V and 5 bases from J, with 24 bases in between. CDR3 residues: CSARTGTATGNEQYF. The DNA for the CDR3 is TGCAGCGCGAGAACCGGGACGGCAACCGGGAACGAGCAGTACTTC.

V gene TRBV3-1 combines with J gene TRBJ1-2; no firm D call. Germline CDR1 LGHDT, CDR2 YNNKEL (reference sequence). The CDR3 extends over 13 amino acids. V lost 4 bases, J lost 7 bases, and 13 bases lay in between. This CDR3 is CASSRRADLGYTF. For the CDR3, the DNA is TGTGCCAGCAGCCGCCGGGCGGACCTTGGCTACACCTTC.

This clonotype showed up just a few times. V usage is TRBV2 and J usage is TRBJ2-1; D is perhaps TRBD2 (7 bases). Germline V gene lookup returns CDR1 SNHLY and CDR2 FYNNEI. CDR3 length: 16 residues. V was cut by 8 bases and J by 1 base, with 18 bases left in between. CDR3: CASLRGAGRSYNEQFF. CDR3 coding DNA: TGTGCCAGCCTACGGGGGGCTGGTCGATCCTACAATGAGCAGTTCTTC.

This clonotype was detected only a few times. V usage is TRBV12-3 or TRBV12-4 and J usage is TRBJ1-6, with D tentatively TRBD1 (5 bases). V shed 6 bases and J shed 1 base, with 10 bases lying between them. The CDR3 contains 15 residues. Written as DNA, the CDR3 is TGTGCCAGCAGCCAAGGGGTGTCCTATAATTCACCCCTCCACTTT. Translating it yields CASSQGVSYNSPLHF.

The V call is TRBV7-8, the J call TRBJ2-1, with TRBD2 matching 14 bases. The assigned J gene may be wrong: the sequence end matches TRBJ2-7 better. This CDR3 spans 16 amino acids. The germline CDR1 and CDR2 sequences are SGHVS and FQNEAQ. CDR3 amino acids: CASSLAGLAGVHGQYF. CDR3 in DNA: TGTGCCAGCAGCTTAGCGGGACTAGCGGGGGTCCACGGGCAGTACTTC.

V and J are TRBV7-2 and TRBJ2-1; possibly TRBD2 for D (5 bases). Germline V gene data show CDR1 as SGHTA and CDR2 as FQGNSA. CDR3 length: 13 residues. V was shortened by 1 base and J by 10 bases, with 11 bases between the two germline ends. The CDR3 coding sequence is TGTGCCAGCAGCTTAGTTTATACGGGAGAGCAGTTCTTC. It yields the protein CASSLVYTGEQFF.

V and J are TRBV27 and TRBJ1-5; 8 bases map to TRBD1. The CDR3 length is 15 residues. Germline V gene data show CDR1 as MNHEY and CDR2 as SMNVEV (reference sequence). V lost 8 bases to trimming and J lost 4 bases; unmatched junction nucleotides: 10. CDR3: CASGPVGTGNQPQHF. The DNA of the CDR3 is TGTGCCAGCGGCCCTGTCGGGACAGGAAATCAGCCCCAGCATTTT.

This clonotype was picked up many times. V gene TRBV5-5 combines with J gene TRBJ2-5; TRBD2 matches at 8 bases. CDR3 length equals 16 residues. The junction had 5 bases not matched to a gene; V was cut back by 0 bases and J by 1 base. Germline assignment: CDR1 SGHKS and CDR2 YYEKEE (reference sequence). CDR3 nucleotide sequence: TGTGCCAGCAGCTTGGGACTAGCGAGGGGCCAAGAGACCCAGTACTTC. This sequence encodes CASSLGLARGQETQYF.

The chain has TRBV7-9 and TRBJ2-1, with 8 bases that match TRBD2. The CDR3 length is 17 residues. With V trimmed by 5 bases and J by 3 bases, 12 bases remained unmatched. Germline CDR1 is SEHNR and CDR2 is FQNEAQ (reference sequence). In DNA, the CDR3 is TGTGCCAGCAGCATGGGGGGTCCGGGAGGGAACTACAATGAGCAGTTCTTC. Its translation is CASSMGGPGGNYNEQFF.

The chain links TRBV6-6 to TRBJ2-5; 7 positions agree with TRBD2. CDR3 length equals 14 residues. Trimming removed 2 bases from V and 1 base from J; junction bases left unmatched: 1. The germline CDR1 and CDR2 sequences are MNHNY and SVGAGI (reference sequence). The CDR3 protein is CASSYRLAQETQYF. CDR3 sequence (DNA): TGTGCCAGCAGTTACAGACTAGCCCAAGAGACCCAGTACTTC.

J is TRBJ2-3 and V is TRBV9, with 9 positions matching TRBD2. The CDR3 totals 16 residues. Looked up from germline, CDR1 is SGDLS and CDR2 is YYNGEE. With V trimmed by 3 bases and J by 4 bases, 9 bases remained unmatched. CDR3 DNA sequence: TGTGCCAGCAGCGGGCGCGGGAGGGCCTTGCCAGATACGCAGTATTTT. Its translation: CASSGRGRALPDTQYF.

In its sample, this clonotype was seen a few times. The chain couples TRBV6-2 or TRBV6-3 to TRBJ2-3; 10 bases agree with TRBD2. From germline, CDR1 is MNHEY and CDR2 SVGEGT. Trimming at V came to 6 bases and at J to 5 bases, leaving 8 bases not matched to a gene. The length of the CDR3 is 15 residues. The CDR3 is CASSKSTSGEDTQYF. Here the CDR3 DNA reads TGTGCCAGCAGCAAAAGTACTAGCGGGGAAGATACGCAGTATTTT.

The chain employs TRBV28 and TRBJ2-5; D is undetermined. The CDR3 contains 15 residues. Germline CDR1 is MDHEN and CDR2 is SYDVKM. Trimming removed 1 base at V and 1 base at J, with 10 bases between. CDR3 in DNA: TGTGCCAGCAGTTTATTTCATAGTCGCCAAGAGACCCAGTACTTC. Its protein is CASSLFHSRQETQYF. Combining the CDR3 with reference TRBV28 and TRBJ2-5 gives the whole variable domain DVKVTQSSRYLVKRTGEKVFLECVQDMDHENMFWYRQDPGLGLRLIYFSYDVKMKEKGDIPEGYSVSREKKERFSLILESASTNQTSMYLCASSLFHSRQETQYFGPGTRLLVL.

About this clonotype itself: A far larger clone is one nucleotide away, so this likely arose from a read error. V gene TRBV12-3 or TRBV12-4 combines with J gene TRBJ2-4; the D gene could be TRBD1 or TRBD2 (6 bases each). The CDR3 sequence is 12 residues long. V was shortened by 3 bases and J by 15 bases, with 15 bases between the two germline ends. In DNA, the CDR3 is TGTGCCAGCAGTTTCGGGGGCTACGAGCGGTACTTC. Amino acids: CASSFGGYERYF.

DNA of the CDR3: TGTGCCAGCAGCGTAGGCCCCTGGGGTAGCGTAACGGATGAGCAGTTCTTC. Translating gives CASSVGPWGSVTDEQFF. J is TRBJ2-1 and V is TRBV9, with a weak D call TRBD2 (5 bases). This CDR3 region has 17 residues. The V gene lost 0 bases and the J gene lost 8 bases, with 21 bases spanning the gap. The germline CDR1 and CDR2 sequences are SGDLS and YYNGEE.

This clonotype showed up just a few times. The V gene is TRBV12-3 or TRBV12-4, the J gene TRBJ1-5; possibly TRBD1 for D (5 bases). Trimming took 3 bases from V and 4 from J, leaving 10 bases between them. The CDR3 spans 14 residues. The CDR3 region is CASSFDRTNQPQHF. The CDR3 DNA is TGTGCCAGCAGTTTCGACAGAACTAATCAGCCCCAGCATTTT.

V is TRBV20-1 and J is TRBJ2-7, with TRBD2 matching over 8 bases. With the DNA end fitting TRBJ2-5 better, the J assignment may be wrong. The CDR3 extends over 15 amino acids. CDR1 and CDR2 (germline): DFQATT, SNEGSKA (reference sequence). In DNA, the CDR3 is TGCAGTGCTCCTAAAGAGGGGACTAGTTTGAAGACCCAGTACTTC. As protein: CSAPKEGTSLKTQYF.